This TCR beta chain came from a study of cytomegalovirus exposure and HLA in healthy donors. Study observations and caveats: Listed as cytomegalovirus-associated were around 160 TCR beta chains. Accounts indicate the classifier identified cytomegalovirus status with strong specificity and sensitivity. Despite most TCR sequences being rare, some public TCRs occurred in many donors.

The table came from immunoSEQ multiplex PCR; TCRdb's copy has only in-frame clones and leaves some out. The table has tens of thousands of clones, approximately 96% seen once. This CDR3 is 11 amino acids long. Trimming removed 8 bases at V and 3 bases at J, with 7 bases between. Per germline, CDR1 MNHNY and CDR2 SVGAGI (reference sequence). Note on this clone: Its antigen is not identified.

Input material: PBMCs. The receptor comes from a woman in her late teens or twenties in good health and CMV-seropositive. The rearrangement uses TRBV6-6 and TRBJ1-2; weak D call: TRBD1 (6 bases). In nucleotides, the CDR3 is TGTGCCAGCTCAGGGGACTATGGCTACACCTTC. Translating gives CASSGDYGYTF.